Listed below are T cell receptor beta chains from one sample, sequenced in a study of blood T cells in healthy people across ages. Via MiXCR, TCRdb re-called the 5' RACE reads, giving one row per CDR3 protein. This table has around 750,000 distinct CDR3 sequences, 40% to 65% appearing once. The sample consisted of blood. Receptors were obtained from an elderly man in good health. Each CDR3 is given with its conserved first and last residue. The order of the fields is J gene, clone size, V gene, D gene, CDR3 DNA, CDR3 protein. The D gene is left open where the match is weak. The listing skips clone size in some rows; elsewhere it reads once, few, many or a size class.

TRBJ1-5	few	TRBV7-2	NA	TGTGCCAGCAGCTTAAGCGACAGGCGGCCCGAGCCCCAGCATTTT	CASSLSDRRPEPQHF
TRBJ2-1	NA	TRBV27	NA	TGTGCCAGCAGTTTATCAGGGGACCCCTACAATGAGCAGTTCTTC	CASSLSGDPYNEQFF
TRBJ2-7	NA	TRBV7-8	TRBD1	TGTGCCAGCAGCGCACAGGGGGCAGGGTACGAGCAGTACTTC	CASSAQGAGYEQYF
TRBJ1-5	NA	TRBV10-3	NA	TGTGCCATCAGCACGGACGAAAATCAGCCCCAGCATTTT	CAISTDENQPQHF
TRBJ2-5	NA	TRBV20-1	TRBD2	TGCAGCCCGGGGGGGGGAGAGACCCAGTACTTC	CSPGGGETQYF
TRBJ2-6	NA	TRBV3-1	TRBD1	TGTGCCAGCAGCCGTAACAGGGGGACTGGGGCCAACGTCCTGACTTTC	CASSRNRGTGANVLTF
TRBJ1-5	NA	TRBV27	TRBD1	TGTGCCAGTGGGGACAGGGGTCTTCCCCAGCATTTT	CASGDRGLPQHF
TRBJ2-3	NA	TRBV28	NA	TGCGCGAGGCAGGGAGTATTCACAGATACGCAGTATTTT	CARQGVFTDTQYF
TRBJ2-7	few	TRBV25-1	NA	TGTGCCAGCAGTAGGGCAGGGGAACTGTACGAGCAGTACTTC	CASSRAGELYEQYF
TRBJ2-7	few	TRBV15	NA	TGTGCCACCAGCAGAGATCCCAAGCTGGGATTCCCCTACGAGCAGTACTTC	CATSRDPKLGFPYEQYF
TRBJ2-1	NA	TRBV6-1	TRBD2	TGTGCCAGCAGTGGAGAGACGGCGGGGGGTCACCCTCGAAGGTACAATGAGCAGTTCTTC	CASSGETAGGHPRRYNEQFF
TRBJ2-3	few	TRBV20-1	TRBD1	TGCAGTGCTAGAGCCGACAGGGGCAGATACGCGTATTTT	CSARADRGRYAYF
TRBJ2-7	NA	TRBV5-1	TRBD1	TGCGCCAGCAGCAACCGGGACAGGGTTTACAATGAGCAGTACTTC	CASSNRDRVYNEQYF
TRBJ2-3	NA	TRBV2	TRBD1	TGTGCCAGCGTCCTTGACAGGGGGCGAAGAGATACGCAGTATTTT	CASVLDRGRRDTQYF
TRBJ1-1	NA	TRBV5-1	NA	TGCGCCAGCAGCGGGCGGACGAACACTGAAGCTTTCTTT	CASSGRTNTEAFF
TRBJ2-7	NA	TRBV11-1	TRBD2	TGTGCCAGCAGCGATAGAGGGAGGGGCGACGAGCAGTACTTC	CASSDRGRGDEQYF
TRBJ1-2	NA	TRBV9	NA	TGTGCCAGCAGTTCTACAAGAGGGGGGGCAAGCTACACCTTC	CASSSTRGGASYTF
TRBJ2-7	few	TRBV20-1	TRBD1	TGCAGTGCGTTACAGGGGGCGCTTGACGAGCAGTACTTC	CSALQGALDEQYF
TRBJ2-7	NA	TRBV10-3	NA	TGTGTCATCAGTGAGAGACCGGAGACCTACGAGCAGTACTTC	CVISERPETYEQYF
TRBJ1-5	NA	TRBV12-3/TRBV12-4	NA	TGTGCCAGCACCCGAGGGGGTAATCGGCCCCAGCATTTT	CASTRGGNRPQHF
TRBJ2-1	NA	TRBV5-1	NA	TGCGCCAGCAGCTTGGAACTAGCCTCCTACAATGAGCAGTTCTTC	CASSLELASYNEQFF
TRBJ2-7	once	TRBV28	NA	TGTGCCAGCAGTTCCCCGGCTGGGTTCTCCTACGAGCAGTACTTC	CASSSPAGFSYEQYF
TRBJ2-6	NA	TRBV6-1	TRBD1	TGTGCCAGCAGTGCCCTTACAGGGGCCTCTGGGGCCAACGTCCTGACTTTC	CASSALTGASGANVLTF
TRBJ2-3	NA	TRBV5-1	NA	TGCGCCAGCAGCTTGGCGGCCCTAGCGGATACGCAGTATTTT	CASSLAALADTQYF
TRBJ2-1	NA	TRBV5-1	NA	TGCGCCAGCAGCAGAGGATCCACTGGGGATGAGCAGTTCTTC	CASSRGSTGDEQFF
TRBJ2-7	few	TRBV12-3/TRBV12-4	NA	TGTGCCAGCACCCCCACCGAAGCCTACGAGCAGTACTTC	CASTPTEAYEQYF
TRBJ1-4	NA	TRBV5-1	TRBD1	TGCGCCAGCAGCTTGGACAGGGGACAGGAAAAACTGTTTTTT	CASSLDRGQEKLFF
TRBJ2-1	NA	TRBV4-2	NA	TGTGCCAGCAGCCAATTGACTAGAGTCCCTGATGAGCAGTTCTTC	CASSQLTRVPDEQFF
TRBJ2-3	NA	TRBV24-1	TRBD1	TGTGCCACTGCACTTGGACAGGGGGCAACTGATACGCAGTATTTT	CATALGQGATDTQYF
TRBJ1-2	NA	TRBV7-9	TRBD1	TGTGCCAGCAGCTCCCGAGGACCGGGACAGCTCAAAGCTAACTATGGCTACACCTTC	CASSSRGPGQLKANYGYTF
TRBJ1-2	many	TRBV25-1	NA	TGTGCCAGCAGTGACAGCAACTATGGCTACACCTTC	CASSDSNYGYTF
TRBJ2-7	NA	TRBV5-1	NA	TGCGCCAGCCGGACAGAGGGGCACGAGCAGTACTTC	CASRTEGHEQYF
TRBJ2-7	NA	TRBV7-3	NA	TGTGCCAGCAGCTTTTTGGCGGATAGCGCCTACGAGCAGTACTTC	CASSFLADSAYEQYF
TRBJ2-5	NA	TRBV7-2	NA	TGTGCCAGCAGCCACACGGGAGAGACCCATTACTTC	CASSHTGETHYF
TRBJ1-5	few	TRBV12-3/TRBV12-4	NA	TGTGCCAGCAGTTTCGGGGCAGGGAGTAGCCATCAGCCCCAGCATTTT	CASSFGAGSSHQPQHF
TRBJ2-5	NA	TRBV2	TRBD1	TGTGCCAGCAGTGCCAACAGGGGCTTGAAGGAGACCCAGTACTTC	CASSANRGLKETQYF
TRBJ2-4	few	TRBV28	NA	TGTGCCAGCAGTTCCAGGGGCGCGACCAAAAACATTCAGTACTTC	CASSSRGATKNIQYF
TRBJ1-1	NA	TRBV7-2	TRBD1	TGTGCCAGCAGCTTCAGGGGGCGTAGCACTGAAGCTTTCTTT	CASSFRGRSTEAFF
TRBJ2-7	few	TRBV7-2	TRBD2	TGTGCCAGCAGCTTAGCGCCTAGCGGGGGTTCCTACGAGCAGTACTTC	CASSLAPSGGSYEQYF
TRBJ1-1	NA	TRBV5-1	NA	TGCGCCAGCAGCACGTCCGGGGGGGAGGTGAACACTGAAGCTTTCTTT	CASSTSGGEVNTEAFF
TRBJ2-7	NA	TRBV5-1	NA	TGCGCCAGCAGCTTGGGGTGGATTTCCTACGAGCAGAACTTC	CASSLGWISYEQNF
TRBJ2-5	many	TRBV5-1	TRBD1	TGTGCCAGCAGCTTAGGACAGGGGAAAGAGACCCAGTACTTC	CASSLGQGKETQYF
TRBJ2-5	NA	TRBV20-1	NA	TGCAGTGCTAAAGACAGGTTGAAACTGGAGACCCAGTACTTC	CSAKDRLKLETQYF
TRBJ2-2	NA	TRBV4-1	TRBD2	TGCGCCAGCAGCCAAGATGGGGTGGGAGGGCTGCGAACCGGGGAGCTGTTTTTT	CASSQDGVGGLRTGELFF
TRBJ2-5	NA	TRBV9	NA	TGTGCCAGCAGCGTCGAGGGGGGGACTCTGCAAGAGACCCAGTACTTC	CASSVEGGTLQETQYF
TRBJ2-2	many	TRBV20-1	TRBD2	TGCAGTGGGGTTAGCGGGAGGAACGGGGAGCTGTTTTTT	CSGVSGRNGELFF
TRBJ2-7	NA	TRBV6-5	TRBD2	TGTGCCAGCAGCCCGACCACTAGCGGGGGATACAATGAGCAGTACTTC	CASSPTTSGGYNEQYF
TRBJ2-5	NA	TRBV10-3	NA	TGTGCCATCAGTGAGAGGGGGGTCACGGGGCTTGGGCAGTACTTC	CAISERGVTGLGQYF
TRBJ2-7	few	TRBV6-2/TRBV6-3	TRBD1	TGTGCCACCACGGACAGGGCTGGCGAGCAGTACTTC	CATTDRAGEQYF
TRBJ2-1	few	TRBV27	NA	TGTGCCAGCAGCCTCCTCAGTCTCCCTAACAATGAGCAGTTCTTC	CASSLLSLPNNEQFF
TRBJ1-2	few	TRBV6-5	TRBD1	TGTGCCAGCAGTCGCCCGGGACAGACTAACTATGGCTACACCTTC	CASSRPGQTNYGYTF
TRBJ2-7	NA	TRBV19	TRBD2	TGTGCCAGTAGTGGACTAGCGGGAGCCGAGCAGTACTTC	CASSGLAGAEQYF
TRBJ2-1	NA	TRBV27	TRBD1	TGTGCCAGCAGGCCCCCGACAGGGGGATCTTACAATGAGCAGTTCTTC	CASRPPTGGSYNEQFF